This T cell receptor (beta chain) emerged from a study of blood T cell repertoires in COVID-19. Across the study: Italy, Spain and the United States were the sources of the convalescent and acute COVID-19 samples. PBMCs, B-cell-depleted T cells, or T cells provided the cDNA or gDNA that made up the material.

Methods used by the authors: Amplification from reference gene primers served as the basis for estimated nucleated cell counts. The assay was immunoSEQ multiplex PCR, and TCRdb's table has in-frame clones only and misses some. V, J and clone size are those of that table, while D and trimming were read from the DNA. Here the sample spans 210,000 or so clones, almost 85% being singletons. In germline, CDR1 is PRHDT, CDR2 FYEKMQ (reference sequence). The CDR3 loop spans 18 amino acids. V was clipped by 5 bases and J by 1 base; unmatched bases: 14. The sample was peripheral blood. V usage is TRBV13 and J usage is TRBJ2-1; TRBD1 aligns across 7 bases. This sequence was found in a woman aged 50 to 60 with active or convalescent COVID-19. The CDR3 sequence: CASSPPAGTESSYNEQFF. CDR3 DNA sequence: TGTGCCAGCAGCCCCCCGGCCGGGACAGAATCTTCCTACAATGAGCAGTTCTTC.